This T cell receptor beta chain appears in the sequencing data of a study of regulatory T cells in long-lasting Graves disease. Regarding time point: newly diagnosed GD, antithyroid drugs for less than 3 months. Preparation of the TCR library used RNA extracted from PBMCs. An endocrinology department in Xi'an, China, recruited the patients. CDR1 is WSHSY and CDR2 is SAAADI in the germline V gene. The CDR3 runs 13 residues. Trimming removed 7 bases from V and 5 bases from J, with 14 bases in between. Investigators prepared the TCR beta libraries by applying iRepertoire HTBI primers and Arm-PCR of CDR3 regions. MiXCR, run by TCRdb on the multiplex PCR reads, gives a single entry per CDR3 protein. This sample yields a few hundred thousand distinct CDR3 sequences, of which over 15% are seen a single time; less than 35% belongs to the top ten. This clonotype occurred many times. The same data also went into a second study, on T cells in Graves' hyperthyroidism and ophthalmopathy.

This TCR derives from a man in his forties with Graves disease. The sample consisted of peripheral blood mononuclear cells (PBMCs), taken at new diagnosis, from a patient treated with antithyroid drugs. The chain has TRBV10-2 and TRBJ2-5; D is possibly TRBD1 or TRBD2 (5 bases each). CDR3 DNA sequence: TGCGCCAGCAAGGAAGGGGCGGGTGAGACCCAGTACTTC. The encoded protein is CASKEGAGETQYF.